These 20 T cell receptor beta chains originate from one sample sequenced in a study of blood T cell repertoires in COVID-19. TCRdb's table, derived via immunoSEQ multiplex PCR, lists solely in-frame clones and lacks some. This table holds 250,000 to 300,000 clones, over 75% found once. The sequencing sample was made of peripheral blood. The source is a woman aged 30 to 39 with acute or convalescent COVID-19.

The chain combines TRBV19 with TRBJ2-1; the D gene is possibly TRBD1 (6 bases). V shed 2 bases and J shed 3 bases, with 11 bases lying between them. There are 15 residues in the CDR3. CDR1 and CDR2 (germline): LNHDA, SQIVND (reference sequence). CDR3 nucleotides: TGTGCCAGTAGTATACAGGGGTTGGGCTACAATGAGCAGTTCTTC. It specifies CASSIQGLGYNEQFF.

This chain links TRBV29-1 with TRBJ2-7, with 10 bases matching TRBD1. CDR1 and CDR2 from the germline V gene are SQVTM and ANQGSEA. The CDR3 is 14 amino acids. V lost 6 bases, J lost 4 bases, and 9 bases stayed unmatched. In DNA form, the CDR3 reads TGCAGCGTCGGACCGGGGACAGGGGTATACGAGCAGTACTTC. Its protein is CSVGPGTGVYEQYF.

This chain uses TRBV18 with TRBJ2-2, with TRBD2 identical over 8 bases. Germline V gives CDR1 KGHSH, CDR2 LQKENI. V shed 0 bases and J 6 bases; nucleotides not matched to a gene: 9. This CDR3 is 17 amino acids long. The CDR3 DNA reads as TGTGCCAGCTCACCACCGAGGGCGGGAGGTCTTGCCGGGGAGCTGTTTTTT. Amino acids: CASSPPRAGGLAGELFF.

The chain couples TRBV2 to TRBJ1-1, with 7 nucleotides matching TRBD1. The germline V gene encodes CDR1 SNHLY and CDR2 FYNNEI. The CDR3 covers 15 residues. V lost 4 bases to trimming and J lost 2 bases; unmatched junction nucleotides: 7. This chain's CDR3 is CASSVHRGPNTEAFF. CDR3 nucleotides: TGTGCCAGCAGTGTACACAGGGGACCCAACACTGAAGCTTTCTTT.

This clone was recorded once. The chain couples TRBV19 to TRBJ1-1; 10 nucleotides line up with TRBD1. Looked up from germline, CDR1 is LNHDA and CDR2 is SQIVND (reference sequence). This CDR3 is built from 13 residues. After removal of 3 bases from V and 8 bases from J, the junction contained 3 bases not matched to a gene. The CDR3 reads CASSMRTGGEAFF. Here the CDR3 DNA reads TGTGCCAGTAGTATGCGGACAGGGGGAGAAGCTTTCTTT.

The rearrangement links TRBV5-1 to TRBJ1-6; 8 nucleotides align to TRBD1. CDR3 size: 16 residues. The V segment lost 3 bases and the J segment 6 bases; nucleotides outside the gene matches: 8. From germline, CDR1 is SGHRS and CDR2 YFSETQ. Written as DNA, the CDR3 is TGCGCCAGCAGCTATTCTCAGGGGGCGGGTAATTCACCCCTCCACTTT. As protein: CASSYSQGAGNSPLHF.

Remarks on this clone: A junction boundary mismatches the germline segment, possibly from a read error. This sequence joins TRBV14 and TRBJ1-5; the match to TRBD1 covers 7 bases. This CDR3 is built from 11 residues. Germline loops: CDR1 SGHDN, CDR2 FVKESK. The CDR3 DNA reads TGTGCCAGCAGCCAAGCAGGGGGTAGGGATTTT. Its protein is CASSQAGGRDF.

This chain connects TRBV9 to TRBJ2-5; possibly TRBD1 for D (5 bases). CDR3 size: 14 residues. Trimming pared 0 bases from V and 5 bases from J, leaving 11 bases between. CDR1 and CDR2 (germline): SGDLS, YYNGEE. The CDR3 nucleotides read TGTGCCAGCAGCGTAGACAGGCCTGTGGAGACCCAGTACTTC. Translating it yields CASSVDRPVETQYF.

Written as DNA, the CDR3 is TGTGCCTGGAGCCCTAGCGGGAGCCGGCCAGATACGCAGTATTTT. Protein product: CAWSPSGSRPDTQYF. The chain links TRBV30 to TRBJ2-3, with 10 bases fitting TRBD2. The CDR3 totals 15 residues. The V gene's germline CDR1 is GTSNPN and CDR2 SVGIG (reference sequence). The V gene end was trimmed by 3 bases and the J gene end by 4 bases; junction bases not matched to a gene: 7.

This sequence joins TRBV14 and TRBJ1-5; the D gene is possibly TRBD1 (6 bases). V lost 1 base, J lost 6 bases, and 10 bases lay in between. The CDR3 is 14 amino acids. Germline CDR1 and CDR2: SGHDN and FVKESK. The CDR3 spells CASSQGGLGQPQHF. The CDR3 bases are TGTGCCAGCAGCCAAGGGGGGCTCGGTCAGCCCCAGCATTTT.

The J gene is TRBJ2-1, the V gene TRBV7-7, with D possibly being TRBD2 (6 bases). Per germline, CDR1 SSHAT and CDR2 FNYEAQ (reference sequence). The CDR3 runs to 14 residues. V dropped 5 bases and J dropped 0 bases, with 8 bases sitting between them. The CDR3 sequence: CASSPGSSYNEQFF. The CDR3 DNA is TGTGCCAGCAGCCCCGGGAGCTCCTACAATGAGCAGTTCTTC.

V usage is TRBV4-1 and J usage is TRBJ1-2; D call uncertain. This CDR3 comprises 12 residues. Germline V gene data show CDR1 as MGHRA and CDR2 as YSYEKL. Between the trimmed V and J ends, which lost 0 bases and 8 bases, there was a span of 7 bases. CDR3 DNA: TGCGCCAGCAGCCAAGATCTTTCGGGCTACACCTTC. It encodes CASSQDLSGYTF.

V usage is TRBV2 and J usage is TRBJ1-5; the match to TRBD1 covers 7 bases. With 2 bases clipped from V and 7 bases from J, the junction kept 11 bases outside the gene matches. CDR1 is SNHLY, CDR2 FYNNEI, per germline. The CDR3 contains 16 residues. The CDR3 loop is CASSEPATGTGQPQHF. DNA for the CDR3: TGTGCCAGCAGTGAACCAGCGACAGGGACGGGGCAGCCCCAGCATTTT.

This clone was seen more than once but under ten times. The rearrangement uses TRBV9 and TRBJ2-7, with D tentatively TRBD1 (5 bases). With 4 bases removed from V and 3 bases from J, the gap between germline ends came to 14 bases. The CDR3 sequence is 14 residues long. Germline lookup yields CDR1 SGDLS and CDR2 YYNGEE. CDR3 region: CASSTRDSNYEQYF. DNA for the CDR3: TGTGCCAGCAGCACCCGCGACAGCAACTACGAGCAGTACTTC.

The J gene is TRBJ2-3, the V gene TRBV30; TRBD2 aligns across 8 bases. The trim removed 7 bases at V and 5 bases at J, leaving 8 bases unmatched. Germline V gives CDR1 GTSNPN, CDR2 SVGIG (reference sequence). The CDR3 has 13 residues. CDR3 DNA: TGTGCCTTGAAGCGGGAGAGTAGAGATACGCAGTATTTT. The encoded protein is CALKRESRDTQYF.

V usage is TRBV19 and J usage is TRBJ1-5; 7 bases agree with TRBD1. The ends lost 7 bases at V and 0 bases at J; junction bases unmatched: 6. The CDR3 sequence is 15 residues long. Germline lookup yields CDR1 LNHDA and CDR2 SQIVND (reference sequence). CDR3 sequence reads: CASITTGNSNQPQHF. DNA of the CDR3: TGTGCCAGTATCACGACAGGGAATAGCAATCAGCCCCAGCATTTT. Supplemented by reference TRBV19 and TRBJ1-5, the full variable domain reads DGGITQSPKYLFRKEGQNVTLSCEQNLNHDAMYWYRQDPGQGLRLIYYSQIVNDFQKGDIAEGYSVSREKKESFPLTVTSAQKNPTAFYLCASITTGNSNQPQHFGDGTRLSIL.

This clone was detected only a few times. V and J are TRBV5-4 and TRBJ1-3; 9 nucleotides align to TRBD1. Unmatched junction bases numbered 11, after V lost 4 bases and J lost 0 bases. This CDR3 is built from 18 residues. Germline CDR1 and CDR2: SGHNT and YYREEE (reference sequence). CDR3 nucleotide sequence: TGTGCCAGCAGCACGGGACAGGGAAGCCTGGTCTCTGGAAACACCATATATTTT. Amino acids: CASSTGQGSLVSGNTIYF.

This clone appeared a few times. The chain is built from TRBV6-6 and TRBJ2-2; 8 positions match TRBD1. The CDR3 runs 17 residues. In germline, CDR1 is MNHNY, CDR2 SVGAGI (reference sequence). V dropped 5 bases and J dropped 2; count of bases not matched to a gene: 10. The CDR3 sequence is CASSGSLTGVNTGELFF. The CDR3 coding sequence is TGTGCCAGCAGTGGATCCCTGACAGGGGTAAACACCGGGGAGCTGTTTTTT.

The chain employs TRBV7-3 and TRBJ2-1; 8 nucleotides line up with TRBD1. CDR1 and CDR2 (germline): SGHTA, FQGTGA. The ends lost 6 bases at V and 3 bases at J; junction bases unmatched: 4. The CDR3 runs to 14 residues. The CDR3 nucleotides read TGTGCCAGCAGTCCGGGACAGGACTACAATGAGCAGTTCTTC. Translation: CASSPGQDYNEQFF.

J is TRBJ2-7 and V is TRBV25-1, with D possibly TRBD1 on 5 matching bases. Germline V CDR1 and CDR2: MGHDK, SYGVNS. The CDR3 has 13 residues. The ends were cut back, 6 bases at V and 1 base at J, with 10 bases in the middle. CDR3 DNA: TGTGCCAGCAGCGTGACAGCATCCTACGAGCAGTACTTC. This sequence encodes CASSVTASYEQYF.